This T cell receptor beta chain was found in a study of T cells after yellow fever vaccination. The study's findings and limits: Booster samples showed a return of most primary-vaccination clones (under 97% CD4, 85% to 90% CD8). Abundant bulk-derived clonotypes could contaminate FACS-sorted repertoires. Peak timing came faster in the weaker secondary response, day 5 versus 15.

At least ten counts were recorded for this clonotype. The antigen is not known. TCR cDNA, made by 5'RACE template switching, carried an added universal primer site and UMIs. MiXCR was run by TCRdb on the 5' RACE reads, yielding one entry per CDR3 protein. Found here are about 240,000 distinct CDR3 sequences, roughly 4% of them singletons; the top ten hold about a fifth. This CDR3 is 15 amino acids long. Trimming took 4 bases from V and 1 from J; bases not matched to a gene: 5. Germline assignment: CDR1 KGHDR and CDR2 SFDVKD. The TCR sequence derives from a man aged 18 to 29 who received the YFV17D yellow fever vaccine. Sequenced material: PBMCs, taken 15 days after the yellow fever booster vaccination. V is TRBV24-1 and J is TRBJ1-1, with 7 bases matching TRBD1. The CDR3 sequence is CATSDSRTGNTEAFF. The CDR3 coding sequence is TGTGCCACCAGTGACTCCCGGACAGGGAACACTGAAGCTTTCTTT.